The 27 T cell receptor beta chains listed next were all sequenced from one sample in a study of blood T cells in healthy people across ages. Next came a second PCR, run for about 6 to 11 cycles, which used a sample-barcoded 5' primer along with a J-beta primer mix. MiXCR, applied by TCRdb to the 5' RACE reads, yields one record per CDR3 protein. This table holds approximately 830,000 distinct CDR3 sequences, about 62% found once. Sequenced: blood. Every receptor here comes from a man aged 25 to 40 in good health.

This clonotype was found a few times. V usage is TRBV5-1 and J usage is TRBJ2-3, with TRBD2 as a possible D gene (6 bases). Trimming shortened V by 1 base and J by 8 bases, and 20 bases separated the two germline ends. CDR3 length equals 16 residues. Germline CDR1 SGHRS, CDR2 YFSETQ. The CDR3: CASSLNSGVRGVTQYF. The CDR3 DNA sequence: TGCGCCAGCAGCTTGAATAGCGGCGTCCGAGGGGTTACGCAGTATTTT.

V usage is TRBV9 and J usage is TRBJ2-4; D might be TRBD1 (5 bases). CDR1 SGDLS and CDR2 YYNGEE come from the germline V gene. The CDR3 has 12 amino acids. Trimming took 3 bases from V and 9 from J, leaving 10 bases between them. In DNA, the CDR3 is TGTGCCAGCAGCGGGGCAGGGCCCATTCAGTACTTC. It encodes CASSGAGPIQYF.

This clonotype came up once. This rearrangement joins TRBV11-2 to TRBJ2-7; TRBD2 matches at 9 bases. This CDR3 has 15 amino acids. V dropped 0 bases and J dropped 6; count of bases not matched to a gene: 6. The germline gives CDR1 SGHAT, CDR2 FQNNGV. The CDR3 loop reads CASSLERGGLGEQYF. The CDR3 region has the DNA TGTGCCAGCAGCTTAGAGCGGGGGGGCCTCGGCGAGCAGTACTTC.

This chain connects TRBV20-1 to TRBJ2-4; D is unclear. Judging by the DNA end, TRBJ2-7 fits better; the J call may be wrong. In germline, CDR1 is DFQATT, CDR2 SNEGSKA (reference sequence). The CDR3 runs to 11 residues. Here the CDR3 reads CSAHRVYEQYF. DNA for the CDR3: TGCAGTGCCCACAGAGTGTACGAGCAGTACTTC.

The CDR3 DNA reads TGCGCCAGCAGCCAAGAACAGGGGTTCGAGCAGTACTTC. This encodes CASSQEQGFEQYF. V and J are TRBV4-3 and TRBJ2-7; 7 positions match TRBD1. This CDR3 is built from 13 residues. The germline V gene encodes CDR1 LGHNA and CDR2 YSLEER. V shed 0 bases, J shed 6 bases, and the junction held 2 bases outside the gene matches.

This chain connects TRBV4-3 to TRBJ2-1; D possibly uses TRBD1 or TRBD2 (5 bases each). Matching the DNA end better, TRBJ2-7 makes the J call doubtful. The CDR3 loop spans 13 amino acids. From germline, CDR1 is LGHNA and CDR2 YSLEER. CDR3 amino acids: CASSQDSGTEQYF. CDR3 in DNA: TGCGCCAGCAGCCAAGACTCCGGGACCGAGCAGTACTTC.

The chain is built from TRBV7-2 and TRBJ2-1; 13 nucleotides line up with TRBD2. The CDR3 covers 18 residues. Trimming removed 2 bases from V and 7 bases from J; junction bases left unmatched: 11. Germline V gene sequence: CDR1 SGHTA, CDR2 FQGNSA. The CDR3 sequence: CASSLRLAGGSVGNEQFF. The DNA for the CDR3 is TGTGCCAGCAGCTTAAGACTAGCGGGGGGCAGTGTTGGTAATGAGCAGTTCTTC.

The chain carries TRBV2 and TRBJ2-1; D gene ambiguous. Germline loops: CDR1 SNHLY, CDR2 FYNNEI. The V and J ends lost 4 bases and 8 bases respectively, with 6 bases between them. The CDR3 runs to 11 residues. The CDR3 DNA reads TGTGCCAGCAGTGGACACTATGAGCAGTTCTTC. It encodes CASSGHYEQFF.

This clonotype was seen a handful of times. The chain is built from TRBV29-1 and TRBJ1-2; perhaps TRBD1 as D (6 bases). Germline V gives CDR1 SQVTM, CDR2 ANQGSEA. This CDR3 has 13 residues. The V gene lost 6 bases and the J gene lost 0 bases, with 11 bases spanning the gap. In nucleotides, the CDR3 is TGCAGCGTCAGGACAGCGACTAACTATGGCTACACCTTC. Its translation: CSVRTATNYGYTF.

This clonotype was detected only once. The chain combines TRBV12-3 or TRBV12-4 with TRBJ1-2; D remains unclear. The CDR3 length is 16 residues. Trimming cost V 1 base and J 8 bases, with 20 bases left between them. CDR3 residues: CASSLVLPSPGQGYTF. The CDR3 DNA sequence: TGTGCCAGCAGTTTAGTTCTCCCATCACCCGGGCAGGGCTACACCTTC.

V gene TRBV6-5 combines with J gene TRBJ2-1; TRBD1 matches at 11 bases. The CDR3 is 15 residues long. CDR1 and CDR2 (germline): MNHEY, SVGAGI. Trimming took 2 bases from V and 9 from J; bases not matched to a gene: 6. CDR3 nucleotide sequence: TGTGCCAGCAGTTACCCTGGACAGGGGGCGCGTGAGCAGTTCTTC. Protein sequence: CASSYPGQGAREQFF.

The chain links TRBV4-2 to TRBJ2-7; the match to TRBD2 covers 9 bases. V shed 4 bases and J 3 bases; nucleotides not matched to a gene: 13. The CDR3 spans 17 residues. The germline V gene has CDR1 LGHNA and CDR2 YNFKEQ. CDR3 sequence (DNA): TGTGCCAGCAGCCCCGCAGAAATAGCGGGGGAACACTACGAGCAGTACTTC. Protein sequence: CASSPAEIAGEHYEQYF.

This sequence joins TRBV10-3 and TRBJ1-4; tentatively, D is TRBD1 (5 bases). CDR1 and CDR2 (germline): ENHRY, SYGVKD. This CDR3 contains 15 residues. The V gene lost 3 bases and the J gene lost 7 bases, with 15 bases spanning the gap. In DNA, the CDR3 is TGTGCCATCAGTGACTCCGGGACGGAATCTGAAAAACTGTTTTTT. Its translation is CAISDSGTESEKLFF.

The chain is built from TRBV20-1 and TRBJ2-1; the D is unclear. The CDR3 length is 11 residues. Germline assignment: CDR1 DFQATT and CDR2 SNEGSKA (reference sequence). V dropped 5 bases and J dropped 4 bases, with 6 bases sitting between them. The CDR3 DNA sequence: TGCAGTGCTCTGGGGTACAATGAGCAGTTCTTC. This gives the protein CSALGYNEQFF.

The chain carries TRBV20-1 and TRBJ2-5; D not certain. The CDR3 consists of 14 residues. The germline CDR1 and CDR2 sequences are DFQATT and SNEGSKA (reference sequence). The V and J ends lost 6 bases and 0 bases respectively, with 14 bases between them. The CDR3 region has the DNA TGCAGTGCCTCACTAAATGGGTACCAAGAGACCCAGTACTTC. This sequence encodes CSASLNGYQETQYF.

The CDR3 here is CTGLADPNGDKNIQYF. The DNA for the CDR3 is TGCACAGGACTAGCGGACCCAAATGGGGACAAAAACATTCAGTACTTC. The V and J genes are TRBV20-1 and TRBJ2-4, with 10 bases identical to TRBD2. There are 16 residues in the CDR3. Looked up from germline, CDR1 is DFQATT and CDR2 is SNEGSKA (reference sequence).

The DNA for the CDR3 is TGTGCCACCAGCAGGCTCTCGGGACAACCCTACGAGCAGTACTTC. Its translation is CATSRLSGQPYEQYF. The chain has TRBV15 and TRBJ2-7, with D perhaps TRBD1 (6 bases). The CDR3 is 15 amino acids. The germline CDR1 and CDR2 sequences are LNHNV and YYDKDF (reference sequence). The ends were cut back, 3 bases at V and 2 bases at J, with 14 bases in the middle.

This clonotype showed up just a few times. The rearrangement uses TRBV7-3 and TRBJ2-2; possibly TRBD1 for D (6 bases). V lost 5 bases and J 4 bases, leaving 17 bases between the germline ends. This CDR3 is 16 amino acids long. Germline values: CDR1 SGHTA, CDR2 FQGTGA. The DNA for the CDR3 is TGTGCCAGCAGCCTCAACGTCGCAGGGGCCACCGGGGAGCTGTTTTTT. Translation: CASSLNVAGATGELFF.

This clonotype was observed a handful of times. The V gene is TRBV12-3 or TRBV12-4, the J gene TRBJ2-7; the match to TRBD1 covers 9 bases. Losses at the gene ends were 5 bases for V and 1 base for J; bases not matched to a gene: 18. There are 19 residues in the CDR3. Here the CDR3 reads CASSQYRDIQQGASYEQYF. The CDR3 region has the DNA TGTGCCAGCAGTCAGTATAGAGATATACAACAGGGGGCTTCCTACGAGCAGTACTTC.

The chain recombines TRBV7-3 with TRBJ2-2, with 7 bases lining up with TRBD1. After removal of 6 bases from V and 9 bases from J, the junction contained 10 bases not matched to a gene. CDR1 SGHTA and CDR2 FQGTGA come from the germline V gene. The CDR3 is 14 amino acids. In DNA form, the CDR3 reads TGTGCCAGCAGTCCCCGACAGGGTGGCAGGGAGCTGTTTTTT. Protein: CASSPRQGGRELFF.

Of note for this clonotype: A clone one base away is much larger, so this may be a read error. J is TRBJ2-6 and V is TRBV4-2; no clear D. Germline V gene lookup returns CDR1 LGHNA and CDR2 YNFKEQ. The CDR3 is 15 residues long. CDR3 residues: CVSSQDQTGANVLTF. CDR3 sequence (DNA): TGTGTCAGCAGCCAAGATCAAACTGGGGCCAACGTCCTGACTTTC.

This rearrangement joins TRBV7-6 to TRBJ2-7, with D perhaps TRBD1 (6 bases). V dropped 6 bases and J dropped 3 bases, with 24 bases sitting between them. Germline V CDR1 and CDR2: SGHVS, FNYEAQ. The CDR3 loop spans 17 amino acids. The CDR3 region has the DNA TGTGCCAGCAGTTTGACGGTTAGGCAGGGGACCAACTACGAGCAGTACTTC. It specifies CASSLTVRQGTNYEQYF.

The chain links TRBV20-1 to TRBJ1-1; no clear D gene. This CDR3 is built from 12 residues. Trimming took off 5 bases at V and 1 base at J, with 8 bases between the two ends. Germline V gene lookup returns CDR1 DFQATT and CDR2 SNEGSKA (reference sequence). The CDR3 DNA is TGCAGTGCTCGCCCACAGAACACTGAAGCTTTCTTT. This translates into CSARPQNTEAFF.

The V and J genes are TRBV6-2 or TRBV6-3 and TRBJ2-1; 7 nucleotides align to TRBD1. The length of the CDR3 is 17 residues. V shed 4 bases and J 5 bases; nucleotides not matched to a gene: 14. CDR1 MNHEY and CDR2 SVGEGT come from the germline V gene. CDR3 sequence reads: CASSFLRGQSLDNEQFF. The CDR3 nucleotides are TGTGCCAGCAGTTTCCTAAGGGGGCAATCTCTCGACAATGAGCAGTTCTTC.

V gene TRBV5-8 combines with J gene TRBJ2-5; D uncertain. Germline CDR1 SGHTS, CDR2 YDEGEE. Trimming took off 1 base at V and 4 bases at J, with 5 bases between the two ends. The CDR3 has 12 residues. The CDR3 loop is CASSLWPETQYF. CDR3 DNA sequence: TGTGCCAGCAGCTTGTGGCCAGAGACCCAGTACTTC.

This chain joins TRBV15 and TRBJ2-3; 8 bases are shared with TRBD1. With 3 bases clipped from V and 8 bases from J, the junction kept 16 bases outside the gene matches. Germline CDR1 and CDR2: LNHNV and YYDKDF (reference sequence). The CDR3 runs to 17 residues. CDR3 in amino acids: CATSSHNGQGSVGTQYF. Here the CDR3 DNA reads TGTGCCACCAGCAGCCACAACGGACAGGGTTCAGTAGGTACGCAGTATTTT.

The J gene is TRBJ2-1, the V gene TRBV6-5, with 10 bases aligning to TRBD2. Trimming removed 6 bases from V and 3 bases from J; junction bases left unmatched: 5. Germline CDR1 and CDR2: MNHEY and SVGAGI. The CDR3 is made up of 15 amino acids. CDR3 protein: CASRPLAGIYNEQFF. DNA for the CDR3: TGTGCCAGCAGGCCACTAGCGGGAATCTACAATGAGCAGTTCTTC.